The 12 T cell receptor beta chains below were found in one sample sequenced in a study of blood T cell repertoires in COVID-19. Repertoires were generated with immunoSEQ multiplex PCR, while TCRdb's copy carries only in-frame clones and drops some. The table includes about 400,000 clones, roughly nine tenths detected once. The specimen was PBMCs or T cells enriched from blood (not recorded which). The receptors come from a woman aged 18-29 years with acute COVID-19.

Only one count was recorded for this clone. This chain links TRBV28 with TRBJ1-4; D unclear. V was shortened by 4 bases and J by 6 bases, with 18 bases between the two germline ends. Germline CDR1 reads MDHEN; CDR2 reads SYDVKM. The CDR3 is 16 residues long. The CDR3 region is CASSYPLTGRHEKLFF. The CDR3 region has the DNA TGTGCCAGCAGTTATCCCCTCACGGGTCGTCATGAAAAACTGTTTTTT.

The rearrangement links TRBV27 to TRBJ2-1, with 7 bases aligning to TRBD2. The V segment lost 2 bases and the J segment 4 bases; nucleotides outside the gene matches: 8. This CDR3 contains 16 residues. CDR1 MNHEY and CDR2 SMNVEV come from the germline V gene (reference sequence). This CDR3 is CASSLAPGGNYNEQFF. The CDR3 bases are TGTGCCAGCAGTTTAGCTCCGGGAGGTAATTACAATGAGCAGTTCTTC.

The gene calls are TRBV4-1 and TRBJ2-3, with a possible D match to TRBD2 (6 bases). Germline lookup yields CDR1 MGHRA and CDR2 YSYEKL. V was shortened by 1 base and J by 0 bases, with 14 bases between the two germline ends. CDR3 length equals 17 residues. CDR3 nucleotides: TGCGCCAGCAGCCAAGGTATGCGGGGACCGAGCACAGATACGCAGTATTTT. This gives the protein CASSQGMRGPSTDTQYF.

This chain joins TRBV10-3 and TRBJ1-2; 7 bases match TRBD1. V lost 5 bases and J lost 10; bases outside the gene matches: 4. This CDR3 comprises 11 residues. CDR1 is ENHRY, CDR2 SYGVKD, per germline. CDR3 in amino acids: CAISTGENYTF. The CDR3 nucleotides read TGTGCCATCAGTACAGGGGAAAACTACACCTTC.

This chain links TRBV5-1 with TRBJ1-1; a weak D match, TRBD1 (5 bases). V gave up 2 bases and J gave up 2 bases, with 13 bases separating them. The CDR3 has 15 amino acids. Germline V gene sequence: CDR1 SGHRS, CDR2 YFSETQ. The CDR3 DNA is TGCGCCAGCAGCTTAAACCGACAGATCAACACTGAAGCTTTCTTT. Translated, it gives CASSLNRQINTEAFF.

V gene TRBV19 combines with J gene TRBJ2-5, with 10 bases identical to TRBD2. V trimming: 2 bases; J trimming: 3 bases; junction bases outside the gene matches: 3. The germline V gene has CDR1 LNHDA and CDR2 SQIVND (reference sequence). The CDR3 spans 15 residues. The DNA of the CDR3 is TGTGCCAGTAGTATACTAGCGGGGGACGAAGAGACCCAGTACTTC. Translated: CASSILAGDEETQYF.

CDR3 sequence: CASSLALAGVEEQYF. The DNA of the CDR3 is TGTGCCAGCAGCTTAGCACTAGCGGGAGTAGAAGAGCAGTACTTC. This chain links TRBV11-2 with TRBJ2-7; 11 bases map to TRBD2. The CDR3 extends over 15 amino acids. V was clipped by 1 base and J by 7 bases; unmatched bases: 6. Germline values: CDR1 SGHAT, CDR2 FQNNGV.

This chain uses TRBV4-2 with TRBJ2-1; 9 nucleotides agree with TRBD2. In germline, CDR1 is LGHNA, CDR2 YNFKEQ. J was trimmed by 2 bases and V by 2 bases; bases with no gene match: 13. This CDR3 comprises 19 residues. DNA for the CDR3: TGTGCCAGCAGCCAATCCTCGGCGGGGGGGACCCCCCCCTACAATGAGCAGTTCTTC. It yields the protein CASSQSSAGGTPPYNEQFF.

The V gene is TRBV6-5, the J gene TRBJ2-7, with TRBD1 identical over 8 bases. Germline CDR1 MNHEY, CDR2 SVGAGI. The CDR3 sequence is 15 residues long. V shed 6 bases, J shed 3 bases, and the junction held 10 bases outside the gene matches. The CDR3 DNA is TGTGCCAGCAGGCCGACAGGGGTCGGAATCTACGAGCAGTACTTC. Its protein product is CASRPTGVGIYEQYF.

The chain has TRBV4-2 and TRBJ2-1; D remains unclear. Trimming removed 0 bases from V and 6 bases from J, with 18 bases in between. Germline CDR1 LGHNA, CDR2 YNFKEQ. CDR3 length: 17 amino acids. CDR3: CASSQDRGAALTNEQFF. CDR3 bases: TGTGCCAGCAGCCAAGATCGCGGAGCCGCTCTCACCAATGAGCAGTTCTTC.

This clone was seen only a few times. The chain is built from TRBV7-9 and TRBJ1-1; possible D gene TRBD1, 5 bases. V shed 2 bases and J shed 2 bases, with 18 bases lying between them. CDR1 is SEHNR and CDR2 is FQNEAQ in the germline V gene (reference sequence). The CDR3 has 17 residues. CDR3 region: CASSLSQIRRGNTEAFF. In DNA form, the CDR3 reads TGTGCCAGCAGCTTATCACAGATCCGGAGGGGTAACACTGAAGCTTTCTTT.

The chain uses TRBV28 and TRBJ2-1; 10 bases map to TRBD1. The CDR3 spans 16 residues. Germline CDR1 reads MDHEN; CDR2 reads SYDVKM. The trim removed 3 bases at V and 4 bases at J, leaving 6 bases unmatched. CDR3 in amino acids: CASSFDGQGDYNEQFF. The CDR3, as DNA: TGTGCCAGCAGTTTCGATGGACAGGGGGATTACAATGAGCAGTTCTTC.